Reported below is one TCR beta chain. Assay: immunoSEQ multiplex PCR; the TCRdb copy retains only in-frame clones and omits some. This table holds approximately 40,000 clones, about 80% found once. The source of the sample is a study of OX40 agonist ivuxolimab in advanced cancers. V gave up 7 bases and J gave up 2 bases, with 9 bases separating them. Germline CDR1 WSHSY, CDR2 SAAADI. The CDR3 has 14 residues. Samples of blood were obtained at baseline, on cycle 4 day 1, and on cycle 7 day 1. The chain is built from TRBV10-2 and TRBJ2-6; weak D call: TRBD1 (6 bases). The source of this sequence is an adult with an advanced solid tumor such as melanoma, head and neck, liver or kidney cancer. The input for sequencing was CD4+ or CD8+ T cells sorted from blood, taken in a trial of the OX40 agonist ivuxolimab. CDR3 DNA sequence: TGCGCCAGCAATAACAGGGCTGGGGCCAACGTCCTGACTTTC. This codes for CASNNRAGANVLTF.